The 15 T cell receptor beta chains given below trace back to one sample, sequenced in a study of blood T cell repertoires in COVID-19. The data were produced by immunoSEQ multiplex PCR, yet TCRdb's version contains in-frame clones alone and is incomplete. This sample yields hundreds of thousands of clones, of which 75% to 90% are seen a single time; roughly 6% belongs to the top ten. The sequenced sample consisted of peripheral blood. The receptor set was obtained from a man in his sixties who had recovered from COVID-19.

The V gene is TRBV6-5, the J gene TRBJ1-3, with D uncertain. The V end lost 2 bases, the J end lost 0 bases, and 8 bases lay between the germline ends. The germline gives CDR1 MNHEY, CDR2 SVGAGI. CDR3 size: 15 residues. Written as DNA, the CDR3 is TGTGCCAGCAGTTACACCCAGATCTCTGGAAACACCATATATTTT. Its protein product is CASSYTQISGNTIYF.

This clone has just one count. Additional DNA sequences in this sample encode the identical CDR3. V and J are TRBV20-1 and TRBJ2-7; no reliable D call. Germline loops: CDR1 DFQATT, CDR2 SNEGSKA (reference sequence). This CDR3 has 13 residues. Trimming stripped 3 bases from V and 4 bases from J, with 13 bases between. Here the CDR3 DNA reads TGCAGTGCTAGTCGCGGCAGAGCTTACGAGCAGTACTTC. This codes for CSASRGRAYEQYF.

The chain employs TRBV29-1 and TRBJ2-1; the match to TRBD1 covers 9 bases. The germline CDR1 and CDR2 sequences are SQVTM and ANQGSEA. CDR3 length: 14 residues. V lost 3 bases and J lost 4; bases outside the gene matches: 4. CDR3 DNA sequence: TGCAGCGTTGACCCGGGACAGGGATACAATGAGCAGTTCTTC. This translates into CSVDPGQGYNEQFF.

The chain combines TRBV5-6 with TRBJ2-5, with D possibly matching TRBD2 (7 bases). In germline, CDR1 is SGHDT, CDR2 YYEEEE. This CDR3 has 15 residues. V was clipped by 4 bases and J by 5 bases, with 18 bases between them. The CDR3 DNA sequence: TGTGCCAGCAGCCTCCGGGGGGCAGGGTATGAGACCCAGTACTTC. As protein: CASSLRGAGYETQYF.

The genes are TRBV9 and TRBJ2-7; 7 positions match TRBD1. From germline, CDR1 is SGDLS and CDR2 YYNGEE. V lost 0 bases, J lost 1 base, and 4 bases stayed unmatched. This CDR3 has 15 residues. The CDR3 reads CASSVGDRKSYEQYF. The CDR3 nucleotides are TGTGCCAGCAGCGTAGGGGACAGAAAATCCTACGAGCAGTACTTC. Full variable domain (rest looked up from reference TRBV9 and TRBJ2-7): DSGVTQTPKHLITATGQRVTLRCSPRSGDLSVYWYQQSLDQGLQFLIQYYNGEERAKGNILERFSAQQFPDLHSELNLSSLELGDSALYFCASSVGDRKSYEQYFGPGTRLTVT.

The rearrangement links TRBV11-2 to TRBJ1-6, with D tentatively TRBD1 (6 bases). Germline V gene sequence: CDR1 SGHAT, CDR2 FQNNGV. The V end was cut by 1 base, the J end by 5 bases, with 9 bases between. The CDR3 runs 15 residues. The DNA for the CDR3 is TGTGCCAGCAGCTTAGGGACAGCAGATAATTCACCCCTCCACTTT. Protein sequence: CASSLGTADNSPLHF.

V usage is TRBV7-2 and J usage is TRBJ1-3, with 7 bases that match TRBD1. CDR3 length: 15 residues. Losses at the gene ends were 7 bases for V and 3 bases for J; bases not matched to a gene: 9. CDR1 and CDR2 (germline): SGHTA, FQGNSA. The CDR3 DNA reads TGTGCCAGCACTAGAGGGGGCGCGAATGGAAACACCATATATTTT. This gives the protein CASTRGGANGNTIYF.

The rearrangement joins TRBV6-5 to TRBJ2-4; D may be TRBD1 (6 bases). Per the germline V gene, CDR1 is MNHEY and CDR2 is SVGAGI. The CDR3 is 14 residues long. V dropped 6 bases and J dropped 0 bases, with 9 bases sitting between them. The CDR3 coding sequence is TGTGCCAGCAGCCCAGGGGTAGCCAAAAACATTCAGTACTTC. It translates to CASSPGVAKNIQYF.

This chain joins TRBV6-6 and TRBJ2-2; a weak D match, TRBD2 (7 bases). From germline, CDR1 is MNHNY and CDR2 SVGAGI (reference sequence). The V and J ends lost 5 bases and 4 bases respectively, with 8 bases between them. The CDR3 has 13 residues. The CDR3, as DNA: TGTGCCAGCAGTCGGGGGGCCACCGGGGAGCTGTTTTTT. Its translation is CASSRGATGELFF.

CDR3 loop: CASSSNPGQLGEQYF. CDR3 sequence (DNA): TGTGCCAGCAGTTCTAACCCGGGACAGTTGGGCGAGCAGTACTTC. The chain couples TRBV7-3 to TRBJ2-7; 7 bases match TRBD1. CDR3 size: 15 residues. Germline V gives CDR1 SGHTA, CDR2 FQGTGA. With 6 bases clipped from V and 6 bases from J, the junction kept 14 bases outside the gene matches.

The genes are TRBV24-1 and TRBJ2-3; weak D call: TRBD2 (5 bases). V lost 2 bases and J 0 bases, leaving 14 bases between the germline ends. Germline-derived CDR1 and CDR2 are KGHDR and SFDVKD. The CDR3 loop spans 17 amino acids. CDR3 amino acids: CATSDSTGRTSTDTQYF. As DNA, the CDR3 is TGTGCCACCAGTGATTCCACCGGCAGGACTAGCACAGATACGCAGTATTTT.

The chain combines TRBV11-2 with TRBJ2-7; D is perhaps TRBD1 (5 bases). With 5 bases removed from V and 2 bases from J, the gap between germline ends came to 10 bases. Germline values: CDR1 SGHAT, CDR2 FQNNGV. This CDR3 contains 13 residues. The CDR3 DNA reads TGTGCCAGCAGCACGGACATCGCCTACGAGCAGTACTTC. It is translated as CASSTDIAYEQYF.

This chain uses TRBV5-1 with TRBJ2-3; maybe TRBD1 (5 bases). Germline assignment: CDR1 SGHRS and CDR2 YFSETQ. V lost 0 bases to trimming and J lost 3 bases, with 14 bases between them. The CDR3 consists of 16 residues. Here the CDR3 reads CASSLGVQGGTDTQYF. CDR3 in DNA: TGCGCCAGCAGCTTGGGGGTGCAGGGTGGAACAGATACGCAGTATTTT.

The chain carries TRBV3-1 (or the pseudogene TRBV3-2) and TRBJ2-1; possible D gene TRBD1, 6 bases. The CDR3 extends over 12 amino acids. Germline assignment: CDR1 LGHDT and CDR2 YNNKEL (reference sequence). Trimming pared 3 bases from V and 12 bases from J, leaving 12 bases between. In nucleotides, the CDR3 is TGTGCCAGCAGCCAGGTACAGGGTGGGCAGTTCTTC. This gives the protein CASSQVQGGQFF.

This rearrangement joins TRBV5-1 to TRBJ1-2; D is ambiguous. This CDR3 contains 15 residues. Germline CDR1 and CDR2: SGHRS and YFSETQ. V was shortened by 0 bases and J by 6 bases, with 15 bases between the two germline ends. As DNA, the CDR3 is TGCGCCAGCAGCTTGGCCATGGAGGGTCGGGATGGCTACACCTTC. This sequence encodes CASSLAMEGRDGYTF.